This T cell receptor (beta chain) was retrieved from a study of CD8 T cells in ankylosing spondylitis. Study-wide results and limits: CD8+ disease-linked clones were present at relatively low frequencies in blood. Certain motif variants had earlier appeared in reactive arthritis synovial fluid and blood. According to the report, clones linked to the disease were significantly enriched in matched synovial fluid samples taken from ankylosing spondylitis patients. A TCR beta motif made of about 8 highly homologous variants seemed typical of ankylosing spondylitis blood.

In the case of this clonotype: Its antigen is as yet unknown.

The V gene's germline CDR1 is SGHRS and CDR2 YFSETQ. CDR3 length: 15 amino acids. V lost 0 bases, J lost 6 bases, and 12 bases lay in between. Each CDR3 protein gets one entry after TCRdb re-called the 5' RACE reads with MiXCR. Among roughly 670,000 distinct CDR3 sequences listed, roughly 20% were seen once. This chain uses TRBV5-1 with TRBJ2-2; no definite D call. This TCR came from a male donor with ankylosing spondylitis. Sample: blood, either unsorted or a sorted T cell fraction (not recorded which). The CDR3 here is CASSLEGSLAGELFF. The CDR3 DNA is TGCGCCAGCAGCTTGGAGGGTTCCTTGGCCGGGGAGCTGTTTTTT.